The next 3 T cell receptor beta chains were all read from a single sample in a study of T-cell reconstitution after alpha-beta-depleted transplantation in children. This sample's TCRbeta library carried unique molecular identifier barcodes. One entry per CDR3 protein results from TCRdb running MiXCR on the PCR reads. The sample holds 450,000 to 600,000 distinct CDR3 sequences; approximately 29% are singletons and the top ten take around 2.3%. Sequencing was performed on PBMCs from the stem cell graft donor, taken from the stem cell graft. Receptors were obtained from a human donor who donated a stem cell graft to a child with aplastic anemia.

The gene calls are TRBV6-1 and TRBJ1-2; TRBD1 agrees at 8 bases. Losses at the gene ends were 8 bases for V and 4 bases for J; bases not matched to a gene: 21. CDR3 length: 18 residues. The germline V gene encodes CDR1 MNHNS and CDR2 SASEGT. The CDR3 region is CASGTPGGSPSEGYGYTF. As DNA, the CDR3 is TGTGCCAGCGGAACTCCAGGGGGCTCTCCCAGCGAGGGCTATGGCTACACCTTC.

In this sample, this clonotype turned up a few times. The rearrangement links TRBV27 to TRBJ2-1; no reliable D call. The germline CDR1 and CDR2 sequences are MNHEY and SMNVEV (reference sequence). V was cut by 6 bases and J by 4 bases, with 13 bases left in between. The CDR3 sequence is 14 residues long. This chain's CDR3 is CASRPGHIYNEQFF. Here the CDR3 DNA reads TGTGCCAGCAGACCCGGGCACATATACAATGAGCAGTTCTTC.

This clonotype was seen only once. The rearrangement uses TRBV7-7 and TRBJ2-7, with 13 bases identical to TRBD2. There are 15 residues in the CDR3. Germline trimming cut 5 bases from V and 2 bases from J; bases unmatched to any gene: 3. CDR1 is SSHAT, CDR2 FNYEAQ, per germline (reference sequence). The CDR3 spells CASSGTSGRAYEQYV. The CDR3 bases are TGTGCCAGCAGCGGTACTAGCGGGAGGGCCTACGAGCAGTACGTC.